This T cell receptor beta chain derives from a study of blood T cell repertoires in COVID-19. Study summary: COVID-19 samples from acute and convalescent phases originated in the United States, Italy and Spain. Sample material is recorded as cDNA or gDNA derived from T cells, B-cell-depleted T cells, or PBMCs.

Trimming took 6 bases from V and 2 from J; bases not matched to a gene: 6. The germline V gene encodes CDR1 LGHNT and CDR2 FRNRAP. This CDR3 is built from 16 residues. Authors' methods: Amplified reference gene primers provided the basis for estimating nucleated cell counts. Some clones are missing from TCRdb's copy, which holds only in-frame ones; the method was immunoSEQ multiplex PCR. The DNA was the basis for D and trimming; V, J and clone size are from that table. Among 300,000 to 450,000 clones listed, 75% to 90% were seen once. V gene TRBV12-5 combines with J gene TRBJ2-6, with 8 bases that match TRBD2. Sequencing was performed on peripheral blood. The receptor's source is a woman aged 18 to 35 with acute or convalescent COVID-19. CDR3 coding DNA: TGTGCTAGTGGCCCTCTAGCGGGCGCTGGGGCCAACGTCCTGACTTTC. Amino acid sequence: CASGPLAGAGANVLTF. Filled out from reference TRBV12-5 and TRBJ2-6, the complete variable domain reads DARVTQTPRHKVTEMGQEVTMRCQPILGHNTVFWYRQTMMQGLELLAYFRNRAPLDDSGMPKDRFSAEMPDATLATLKIQPSEPRDSAVYFCASGPLAGAGANVLTFGAGSRLTVL.